Listed below are T cell receptor beta chains from one sample, sequenced in a study of T cell responses to AZD1222 COVID-19 vaccine. Libraries were prepared by immunoSEQ multiplex PCR; TCRdb keeps only in-frame clonotypes and omits some of them. The table shows 55,000 to 80,000 clones, with 65% to 80% occurring only once. The material sequenced was peripheral blood, taken on day 0 of AZD1222 vaccination. These receptors all come from an adult in good health. Both conserved end residues are part of each CDR3. D genes are given only for firm matches. Clone size is not always given. Where it is, it says once, few, many or a class for expanded clones.

V gene	D gene	clone size	J gene	CDR3 DNA	CDR3 protein
TRBV18	TRBD2	.	TRBJ2-3	TGTGCCAGCTCACCAGGAGCGGGAGCTGGTCCAGATACGCAGTATTTT	CASSPGAGAGPDTQYF
TRBV4-3	TRBD2	.	TRBJ2-3	TGCGCCAGCAGCCAAGGAATGACTAGCGGGGGGACAGATACGCAGTATTTT	CASSQGMTSGGTDTQYF
TRBV24-1	.	once	TRBJ2-1	TGTGCCACCTCAAGTTCGGGAACAGGGAATGAGCAGTTCTTC	CATSSSGTGNEQFF
TRBV30	.	.	TRBJ2-7	TGTGCCTGGACGCAGGGCTACGAGCAGTACTTC	CAWTQGYEQYF
TRBV3-1/TRBV3-2	.	.	TRBJ2-3	TGTGCCAGCAGCATTACTAGTAACCAGGGTACGCAGTATTTT	CASSITSNQGTQYF
TRBV18	.	.	TRBJ1-1	TGTGCCAGCTCACCACGGCCTCAGAAGAACACTGAAGCTTTCTTT	CASSPRPQKNTEAFF
TRBV5-1	.	.	TRBJ1-2	TGCGCCAGCAGCTTGGGAGCTAACTATGGCTACACCTTC	CASSLGANYGYTF
TRBV14	.	medium-sized	TRBJ1-6	TGTGCCAGCAGCCGGGGGTACTCCTATAATTCACCCCTCCACTTT	CASSRGYSYNSPLHF
TRBV4-1	TRBD1	few	TRBJ2-7	TGCGCCAGCAGCCAAGGTGAGGACAGGGTTTACGAGCAGTACTTC	CASSQGEDRVYEQYF
TRBV7-2	.	.	TRBJ2-7	TGTGCCAGCAGCTCCTCGACAGTCTACGAGCAGTACTTC	CASSSSTVYEQYF
TRBV5-8	TRBD1	.	TRBJ2-3	TGTGCCACTCGAAGACAGGGGGCTTCGGATACGCAGTATTTT	CATRRQGASDTQYF
TRBV27	.	.	TRBJ1-2	TGTGCCAGCACCTCCCTCGAGGGGGACTATGGCTACACCTTC	CASTSLEGDYGYTF
TRBV6-2/TRBV6-3	.	.	TRBJ2-7	TGTGCCAGCAGTTACGGACAGTCCTACGAGCAGTACTTC	CASSYGQSYEQYF
TRBV12-3/TRBV12-4	TRBD1	.	TRBJ2-1	TGTGCCAGCGGGCTAACAGGGGGTAATGAGCAGTTCTTC	CASGLTGGNEQFF
TRBV5-5	.	.	TRBJ1-4	TGTGCCAGCAGCTTGACGGTTCTTAATGAAAAACTGTTTTTT	CASSLTVLNEKLFF
TRBV10-2	TRBD1	.	TRBJ1-3	TGCGCCAGCAGCGCCGGGACAGATGGAAACACCATATATTTT	CASSAGTDGNTIYF
TRBV30	.	few	TRBJ1-1	TGTGCCTGGAGGACCGGAGGGGACACTGAAGCTTTCTTT	CAWRTGGDTEAFF
TRBV28	.	.	TRBJ1-1	TGTGCCAGCAGAAGGGGGGGTGTGAGCACTGAAGCTTTCTTT	CASRRGGVSTEAFF
TRBV7-6	.	.	TRBJ1-6	TGTGCCAGCAGCCTGGACAGCTATAATTCACCCCTCCACTTT	CASSLDSYNSPLHF
TRBV16	.	.	TRBJ1-1	TGTGCCAGCAGCCAATCGGGGAGCCCGATTCAAGCTTTCTTT	CASSQSGSPIQAFF
TRBV7-8	.	.	TRBJ1-5	TGTGCCAGCAGCTTAGAGTCCGGTGCCAGGCAGCCCCAGCATTTT	CASSLESGARQPQHF
TRBV20-1	.	.	TRBJ1-1	TGCAGTGCTAGTGCGATGAACACTGAAGCTTTCTTT	CSASAMNTEAFF
TRBV14	TRBD1	.	TRBJ1-4	TGTGCCAGCAGCCGGACAGGCCTAGTTGATGAAAAACTGTTTTTT	CASSRTGLVDEKLFF
TRBV4-1	.	.	TRBJ2-7	TGCGCCAGCAGCCCACTTCGCCTTAGGCAGGGGAGGGGACAAGACGAGAACGAGCAGTACTTC	CASSPLRLRQGRGQDENEQYF
TRBV6-5	.	.	TRBJ2-5	TGTGCCAGCCGCCCTGCCGGGGAGGAGACCCAGTACTTC	CASRPAGEETQYF
TRBV18	.	.	TRBJ2-7	TGTGCCAGCTCACCACAGGGGGGCGAGCAGTACTTC	CASSPQGGEQYF
TRBV6-2/TRBV6-3	.	few	TRBJ1-2	TGTGCCAGCAGTTACGGCCCCCCGAGCTATGGCTACACCTTC	CASSYGPPSYGYTF
TRBV25-1	.	.	TRBJ1-2	TGTGCCAGCCTCCCAGACTCTAACTATGGCTACACCTTC	CASLPDSNYGYTF
TRBV23-1	.	.	TRBJ2-7	TGCGCCAGCAGCCTAAGGTGGGGCCGCTCCTACGAGCAGTACTTC	CASSLRWGRSYEQYF
TRBV4-2	.	.	TRBJ2-2	TGTGCCAGCAGCCAAGATCGAGGCGGGGAGCTGTTTTTT	CASSQDRGGELFF
TRBV4-3	TRBD1	.	TRBJ1-5	TGCGCCAGCAGCCAAAGCCGGGACAGGGGGTATAGCAATCAGCCCCAGCATTTT	CASSQSRDRGYSNQPQHF
TRBV6-5	.	.	TRBJ1-4	TGTGCCACCAAGGGGTATGAAAAACTGTTTTTT	CATKGYEKLFF
TRBV7-2	.	.	TRBJ2-7	TGTGCCAGCACCCCGGACCTTGTCTGCGAGCAGTACTTC	CASTPDLVCEQYF
TRBV7-9	.	few	TRBJ1-4	TGTGCCAGCAGCTCCGCGGGGGAGACAGGTGAAAAACTGTTTTTT	CASSSAGETGEKLFF
TRBV4-3	.	.	TRBJ1-3	TGCGCCAGCAGCCAAGACCGTGGAAACACCATATATTTT	CASSQDRGNTIYF
TRBV9	TRBD1	.	TRBJ1-2	TGTGCCAGCAGCGTAGACAGGGGGAGATATGGCTACACCTTC	CASSVDRGRYGYTF
TRBV7-2	.	.	TRBJ1-5	TGTGCCAGCAGCTTAGGAACAGGGCCCCATCAGCCCCAGCATTTT	CASSLGTGPHQPQHF
TRBV7-2	.	.	TRBJ1-4	TGTGCCAGCAGCCCTGGGTCGCTGAAAAATGAAAAACTGTTTTTT	CASSPGSLKNEKLFF
TRBV11-2	TRBD2	once	TRBJ2-4	TGTGCCAGCACCCCGGGAGGGGGTAACATTCAGTACTTC	CASTPGGGNIQYF
TRBV4-3	.	.	TRBJ2-7	TGCGCCAGCAGCCAAGACAGGGGCCACGAGCAGTACTTC	CASSQDRGHEQYF
TRBV2	.	.	TRBJ2-3	TGTGCCACCGGAGAACAGGGCAACACAGATACGCAGTATTTT	CATGEQGNTDTQYF
TRBV4-1	.	.	TRBJ1-2	TGCGCCAGCAGCGAACTCGGGGGGAGCGGCTATGGCTACACCTTC	CASSELGGSGYGYTF